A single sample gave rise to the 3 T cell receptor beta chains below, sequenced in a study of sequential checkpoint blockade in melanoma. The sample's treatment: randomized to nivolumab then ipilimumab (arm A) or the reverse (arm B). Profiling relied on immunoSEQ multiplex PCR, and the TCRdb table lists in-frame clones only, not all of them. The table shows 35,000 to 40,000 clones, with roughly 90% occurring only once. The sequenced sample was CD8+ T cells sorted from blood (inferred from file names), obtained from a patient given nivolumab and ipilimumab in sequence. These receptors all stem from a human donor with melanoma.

This CDR3 is CASRGTGVSEQYV. The CDR3 nucleotides read TGTGCCAGCAGGGGGACAGGGGTGAGCGAGCAGTACGTC. This chain links TRBV27 with TRBJ2-7; 10 bases fit TRBD1. CDR3 size: 13 residues. The germline V gene has CDR1 MNHEY and CDR2 SMNVEV (reference sequence). Trimming removed 6 bases from V and 6 bases from J; junction bases left unmatched: 5.

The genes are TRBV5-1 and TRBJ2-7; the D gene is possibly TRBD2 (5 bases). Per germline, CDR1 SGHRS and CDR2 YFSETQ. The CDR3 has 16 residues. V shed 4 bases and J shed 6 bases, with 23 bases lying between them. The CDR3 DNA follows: TGCGCCAGCAGCCCCCCAGCTAGCCCACATCCCGGCGAGCAGTACGTC. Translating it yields CASSPPASPHPGEQYV.

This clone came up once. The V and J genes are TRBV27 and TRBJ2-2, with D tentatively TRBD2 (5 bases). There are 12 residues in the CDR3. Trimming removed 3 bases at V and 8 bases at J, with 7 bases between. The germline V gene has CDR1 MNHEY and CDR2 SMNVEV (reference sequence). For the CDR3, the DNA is TGTGCCAGCAGTTTCCGGACTGGGGAGCTGTTTTTT. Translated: CASSFRTGELFF.